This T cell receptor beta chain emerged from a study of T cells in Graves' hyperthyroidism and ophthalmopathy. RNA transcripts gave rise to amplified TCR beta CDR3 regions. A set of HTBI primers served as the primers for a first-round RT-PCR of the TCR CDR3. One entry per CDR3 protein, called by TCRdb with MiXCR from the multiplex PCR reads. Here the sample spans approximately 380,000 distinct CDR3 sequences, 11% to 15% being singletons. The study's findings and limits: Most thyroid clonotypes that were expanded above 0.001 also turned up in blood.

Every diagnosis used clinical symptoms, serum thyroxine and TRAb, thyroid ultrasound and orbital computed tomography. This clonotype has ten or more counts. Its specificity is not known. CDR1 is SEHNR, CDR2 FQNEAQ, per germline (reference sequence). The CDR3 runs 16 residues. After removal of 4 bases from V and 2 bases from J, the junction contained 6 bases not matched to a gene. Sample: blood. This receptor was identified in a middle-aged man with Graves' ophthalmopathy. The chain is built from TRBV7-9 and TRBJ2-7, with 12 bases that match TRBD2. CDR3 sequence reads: CASSSPLAGGPYEQYF. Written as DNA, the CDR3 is TGTGCCAGCAGCTCGCCTCTAGCGGGAGGGCCCTACGAGCAGTACTTC.